This paragraph covers one T cell receptor beta chain sequence. The antigen remains unidentified. This record comes from a study of T cells after yellow fever vaccination. General study results and limits: Highly abundant clonotypes carried over from the bulk population could end up in FACS-sorted repertoires as contaminants.

V lost 3 bases and J 9 bases, leaving 30 bases between the germline ends. CDR1 is LGHNT and CDR2 is FRNRAP in the germline V gene. The CDR3 loop spans 19 amino acids. They built TCR cDNA with 5'RACE template switching, a step that put in a universal primer site and UMIs. TCRdb passed the 5' RACE reads through MiXCR, listing each CDR3 protein once. Found here are about 260,000 distinct CDR3 sequences, approximately 12% of them singletons; the top ten hold 0.5% to 0.6%. This TCR was sampled from a man aged 25 to 40 who received the YFV17D yellow fever vaccine. The sequenced sample was CD4+ T cells sorted from PBMCs, obtained 45 days after the yellow fever booster vaccination. The chain carries TRBV12-5 and TRBJ2-1, with a possible D match to TRBD1 (6 bases). The CDR3 DNA is TGTGCTAGTGGTTTCGGGACGGGACAATTCAGTCGAGAAAGGGGTGAGCAGTTCTTC. Translated, it gives CASGFGTGQFSRERGEQFF.